Presented here are 26 T cell receptor beta chains from one specimen sequenced in a study of blood T cells in healthy people across ages. It was with a sample-barcoded 5' primer and a J-beta primer mix that a second PCR of roughly 6 to 12 cycles was run. Via MiXCR, TCRdb re-called the 5' RACE reads, giving one row per CDR3 protein. The data show 800,000 to 950,000 distinct CDR3 sequences, about 48% seen once. The sequencing input was blood. The receptors originated from a man aged 25 to 40 in good health.

The J gene is TRBJ2-5, the V gene TRBV27; 9 nucleotides match TRBD1. The V segment lost 3 bases and the J segment 5 bases; nucleotides outside the gene matches: 7. Germline lookup yields CDR1 MNHEY and CDR2 SMNVEV (reference sequence). The CDR3 is 15 residues long. CDR3 bases: TGTGCCAGCAGTTTTGTACAGGGGGCGCCTGAGACCCAGTACTTC. This translates into CASSFVQGAPETQYF.

Details on this clonotype: One base away lies a much larger clone, so this may be a sequencing read error. This chain joins TRBV6-5 and TRBJ2-1, with D perhaps matching TRBD2 (6 bases). Gene TRBJ2-7 matches the end of the DNA better, so the J call may be wrong. Germline loops: CDR1 MNHEY, CDR2 SVGAGI. The CDR3 is 13 residues long. CDR3 coding DNA: TGTGCCAGCTCCCGGGACTCCTACAATGAGCAGTACTTC. Translation: CASSRDSYNEQYF.

J is TRBJ2-3 and V is TRBV27, with D uncertain. Per germline, CDR1 MNHEY and CDR2 SMNVEV (reference sequence). The ends were cut back, 3 bases at V and 4 bases at J, with 11 bases in the middle. The CDR3 consists of 14 residues. The DNA for the CDR3 is TGTGCCAGCAGTTTTCGAATAGACGCAGATACGCAGTATTTT. Residues: CASSFRIDADTQYF.

The V gene is TRBV29-1, the J gene TRBJ1-1; perhaps TRBD1 as D (6 bases). Germline V gene data show CDR1 as SQVTM and CDR2 as ANQGSEA. The ends were cut back, 2 bases at V and 5 bases at J, with 18 bases in the middle. The CDR3 spans 15 residues. The CDR3, as DNA: TGCAGCGTTGAACTCCCGGGAGGGGGGAGGACTGAAGCTTTCTTT. This gives the protein CSVELPGGGRTEAFF.

This clonotype came up a few times. The rearrangement links TRBV20-1 to TRBJ2-7; TRBD2 agrees at 11 bases. The length of the CDR3 is 15 residues. V was clipped by 1 base and J by 7 bases; unmatched bases: 9. Germline lookup yields CDR1 DFQATT and CDR2 SNEGSKA (reference sequence). The CDR3 bases are TGCAGTGCTAGAGCAGGGACTAGCGGTTTGAGGGAGCAGTACTTC. Translation gives CSARAGTSGLREQYF.

V gene TRBV3-1 combines with J gene TRBJ2-5; 10 nucleotides line up with TRBD2. V dropped 0 bases and J dropped 5; count of bases not matched to a gene: 6. CDR3 length equals 16 residues. Germline CDR1 and CDR2: LGHDT and YNNKEL (reference sequence). DNA of the CDR3: TGTGCCAGCAGCCAAGACGGACTAGCGGAACCGGAGACCCAGTACTTC. It translates to CASSQDGLAEPETQYF.

This clonotype occurred many times. The chain employs TRBV27 and TRBJ2-3; possible D gene TRBD2, 6 bases. V was cut by 2 bases and J by 0 bases, with 9 bases left in between. This CDR3 region has 15 residues. Germline V lookup: CDR1 MNHEY, CDR2 SMNVEV (reference sequence). The CDR3 here is CASSLGGISTDTQYF. Here the CDR3 DNA reads TGTGCCAGCAGTTTAGGCGGGATTAGCACAGATACGCAGTATTTT.

The chain combines TRBV7-2 with TRBJ2-1; D ambiguous. The V end lost 2 bases, the J end lost 4 bases, and 3 bases lay between the germline ends. This CDR3 spans 12 amino acids. Germline V lookup: CDR1 SGHTA, CDR2 FQGNSA. The DNA for the CDR3 is TGTGCCAGCAGCTTACAGTACAATGAGCAGTTCTTC. This gives the protein CASSLQYNEQFF.

This clonotype was counted between two and nine times. The rearrangement uses TRBV20-1 and TRBJ1-2; a possible D gene is TRBD1 (6 bases). Germline values: CDR1 DFQATT, CDR2 SNEGSKA (reference sequence). Trimming removed 3 bases at V and 5 bases at J, with 10 bases between. The CDR3 has 12 amino acids. This CDR3 is CSARGARYGYTF. DNA of the CDR3: TGCAGTGCTAGGGGGGCTCGATATGGCTACACCTTC.

The J gene is TRBJ1-6, the V gene TRBV9; 7 bases agree with TRBD1. V gave up 4 bases and J gave up 7 bases; unmatched junction bases: 8. The germline V gene encodes CDR1 SGDLS and CDR2 YYNGEE. The CDR3 contains 15 residues. In nucleotides, the CDR3 is TGTGCCAGCAGCCCCGGACAGGTTATAAATTCACCCCTCCACTTT. Translating it yields CASSPGQVINSPLHF.

This CDR3 reads CASSLNDRGISNQPQHF. The CDR3 nucleotides read TGTGCCAGCAGCCTTAATGACAGGGGGATTAGCAATCAGCCCCAGCATTTT. This chain joins TRBV7-9 and TRBJ1-5; 9 nucleotides line up with TRBD1. This CDR3 is 17 amino acids long. Germline values: CDR1 SEHNR, CDR2 FQNEAQ (reference sequence). Unmatched junction bases numbered 8, after V lost 5 bases and J lost 0 bases.

The V and J genes are TRBV6-5 and TRBJ2-7; D uncertain. CDR1 MNHEY and CDR2 SVGAGI come from the germline V gene. Trimming pared 5 bases from V and 5 bases from J, leaving 13 bases between. The CDR3 totals 13 residues. CDR3 in DNA: TGTGCCAGCAGTACGACTTATGGGAACGAGCAGTACTTC. It yields the protein CASSTTYGNEQYF.

The gene calls are TRBV28 and TRBJ2-7; D possibly corresponds to TRBD1 (6 bases). V lost 7 bases and J 2 bases, leaving 15 bases between the germline ends. Germline V gene data show CDR1 as MDHEN and CDR2 as SYDVKM. This CDR3 has 14 amino acids. CDR3 bases: TGTGCCAGCACCCATGACAGGATCCCCTACGAGCAGTACTTC. Translating it yields CASTHDRIPYEQYF.

This clonotype was detected only a few times. The V gene is TRBV12-3 or TRBV12-4, the J gene TRBJ1-4, with no clear D. Trimming took 2 bases from V and 6 from J, leaving 10 bases between them. This CDR3 has 14 residues. CDR3 nucleotides: TGTGCCAGCAGTTTAAGGGAGACGGATGAAAAACTGTTTTTT. It translates to CASSLRETDEKLFF.

The chain carries TRBV2 and TRBJ2-3; D may correspond to TRBD1 or TRBD2 (5 bases each). CDR3 size: 15 residues. Per germline, CDR1 SNHLY and CDR2 FYNNEI. V lost 6 bases and J lost 0, with 13 bases in between. This CDR3 reads CASRPGTPSTDTQYF. The CDR3, as DNA: TGTGCCAGCAGGCCCGGGACCCCTAGCACAGATACGCAGTATTTT.

The V call is TRBV7-9, the J call TRBJ2-3, with 7 positions matching TRBD1. Germline CDR1 and CDR2: SEHNR and FQNEAQ (reference sequence). Trimming cost V 7 bases and J 4 bases; bases outside gene matches: 14. There are 16 residues in the CDR3. CDR3 sequence (DNA): TGTGCCAGCAACATTCAGACAGGTCAGGGGGCAGATACGCAGTATTTT. It yields the protein CASNIQTGQGADTQYF.

This sequence joins TRBV27 and TRBJ2-5; a weak D match, TRBD2 (6 bases). This CDR3 region has 12 residues. The germline V gene encodes CDR1 MNHEY and CDR2 SMNVEV (reference sequence). With 6 bases removed from V and 5 bases from J, the gap between germline ends came to 10 bases. Here the CDR3 reads CASRTSHETQYF. The CDR3 DNA reads TGTGCCAGCAGGACTAGTCACGAGACCCAGTACTTC.

This sequence joins TRBV4-1 and TRBJ1-2; TRBD1 agrees at 7 bases. This CDR3 contains 14 residues. The junction had 6 bases not matched to a gene; V was cut back by 3 bases and J by 5 bases. Germline V gene data show CDR1 as MGHRA and CDR2 as YSYEKL. CDR3 protein: CASSHVDREYGYTF. CDR3 bases: TGCGCCAGCAGCCACGTTGACAGGGAATATGGCTACACCTTC.

The chain links TRBV20-1 to TRBJ2-2; TRBD1 is a possible D gene (6 bases). This CDR3 has 14 residues. CDR1 DFQATT and CDR2 SNEGSKA come from the germline V gene (reference sequence). Trimming pared 5 bases from V and 2 bases from J, leaving 12 bases between. The CDR3 protein is CSAQGTRNTGELFF. The CDR3 DNA sequence: TGCAGTGCTCAAGGGACAAGAAACACCGGGGAGCTGTTTTTT.

This clonotype was counted between two and nine times. The chain carries TRBV3-1 and TRBJ2-7; 7 bases align to TRBD1. Unmatched junction bases numbered 14, after V lost 4 bases and J lost 5 bases. Germline V gives CDR1 LGHDT, CDR2 YNNKEL (reference sequence). The CDR3 runs 16 residues. CDR3 in DNA: TGTGCCAGCAGCCCGATTATTGACAGGGACCACGACGAGCAGTACTTC. Translating it yields CASSPIIDRDHDEQYF.

The V gene is TRBV25-1, the J gene TRBJ1-2; D is ambiguous. CDR3 size: 11 residues. Trimming left V 3 bases short and J 8 bases short, with 7 bases between. CDR1 is MGHDK and CDR2 is SYGVNS in the germline V gene. For the CDR3, the DNA is TGTGCCAGCAGTGAGACTAGGGGCTACACCTTC. Translation: CASSETRGYTF.

This clonotype was seen more than once but under ten times. V and J are TRBV11-3 and TRBJ2-5; 8 bases match TRBD1. Trimming cost V 5 bases and J 4 bases; bases outside gene matches: 18. The germline V gene has CDR1 SGHNT and CDR2 YENEEA. This CDR3 spans 18 amino acids. Here the CDR3 reads CASSNRRKGQGDGETQYF. In nucleotides, the CDR3 is TGTGCCAGCAGCAACCGTCGAAAAGGACAGGGCGATGGAGAGACCCAGTACTTC. The full variable domain, its missing parts supplied by reference TRBV11-3 and TRBJ2-5, is EAGVVQSPRYKIIEKKQPVAFWCNPISGHNTLYWYLQNLGQGPELLIRYENEEAVDDSQLPKDRFSAERLKGVDSTLKIQPAELGDSAVYLCASSNRRKGQGDGETQYFGPGTRLLVL.

This clonotype was observed at least ten times. This rearrangement joins TRBV7-8 to TRBJ2-3; D gene ambiguous. CDR1 is SGHVS, CDR2 FQNEAQ, per germline. This CDR3 is 13 amino acids long. V was shortened by 3 bases and J by 6 bases, with 10 bases between the two germline ends. CDR3 amino acids: CASSLDLRDTQYF. The CDR3 nucleotides read TGTGCCAGCAGCTTGGACCTACGCGATACGCAGTATTTT.

This clonotype occurred once. Since the CDR3 does not end with the conserved phenylalanine or tryptophan, this likely comes from a read error. The genes are TRBV12-3 or TRBV12-4 and TRBJ2-7, with D possibly TRBD1 on 5 matching bases. The CDR3 extends over 14 amino acids. Trimming shortened V by 6 bases and J by 0 bases, and 12 bases separated the two germline ends. The CDR3 region has the DNA TGTGCCAGCAGCCGCACCCAGGGCTCCTACGAGCAGTACATC. Amino acids: CASSRTQGSYEQYI.

The sample holds one count of this clonotype. A read error may produce the germline difference seen at one junction end. The V call is TRBV10-3, the J call TRBJ1-1; D perhaps matches TRBD1 (5 bases). The CDR3 has 12 amino acids. Germline loops: CDR1 ENHRY, CDR2 SYGVKD. The DNA for the CDR3 is TGTGTCATCAGGTCCAGGGAGGAGACAGCTTTCTTT. Encoded protein: CVIRSREETAFF.

This clonotype was seen many times. This sequence joins TRBV28 and TRBJ2-1; 12 bases align to TRBD2. CDR3 length: 15 amino acids. V dropped 5 bases and J dropped 4; count of bases not matched to a gene: 3. CDR1 is MDHEN, CDR2 SYDVKM, per germline. The CDR3 loop reads CASSPSGGVYNEQFF. The DNA of the CDR3 is TGTGCCAGCAGTCCTAGCGGGGGGGTTTACAATGAGCAGTTCTTC.